This T cell receptor (beta chain) is drawn from a study of cytomegalovirus exposure and HLA in healthy donors. Study-level points and caveats: Presence/absence analysis assumed near-uniform sequencing depth across donors.

The PCR ran on 60 Vbeta and 13 Jbeta primers. Sequencing was performed with immunoSEQ multiplex PCR; in TCRdb, only in-frame clones are kept and a portion is missing. The data show more than 80,000 clones, with 65% to 75% seen just once and approximately 3% held by the top ten. Note on this clone: Its target is unknown.

The CDR3 has 15 residues. V was clipped by 4 bases and J by 0 bases, with 10 bases between them. Germline CDR1 reads LGHNA; CDR2 reads YSLEER. The clonotype comes from a female donor in good health and CMV-seropositive. The rearrangement uses TRBV4-3 and TRBJ1-5; weak D call: TRBD1 (5 bases). Sequences were obtained from PBMCs. The CDR3 sequence is CASSPDSYSNQPQHF. Written as DNA, the CDR3 is TGCGCCAGCAGCCCCGACAGCTATAGCAATCAGCCCCAGCATTTT.